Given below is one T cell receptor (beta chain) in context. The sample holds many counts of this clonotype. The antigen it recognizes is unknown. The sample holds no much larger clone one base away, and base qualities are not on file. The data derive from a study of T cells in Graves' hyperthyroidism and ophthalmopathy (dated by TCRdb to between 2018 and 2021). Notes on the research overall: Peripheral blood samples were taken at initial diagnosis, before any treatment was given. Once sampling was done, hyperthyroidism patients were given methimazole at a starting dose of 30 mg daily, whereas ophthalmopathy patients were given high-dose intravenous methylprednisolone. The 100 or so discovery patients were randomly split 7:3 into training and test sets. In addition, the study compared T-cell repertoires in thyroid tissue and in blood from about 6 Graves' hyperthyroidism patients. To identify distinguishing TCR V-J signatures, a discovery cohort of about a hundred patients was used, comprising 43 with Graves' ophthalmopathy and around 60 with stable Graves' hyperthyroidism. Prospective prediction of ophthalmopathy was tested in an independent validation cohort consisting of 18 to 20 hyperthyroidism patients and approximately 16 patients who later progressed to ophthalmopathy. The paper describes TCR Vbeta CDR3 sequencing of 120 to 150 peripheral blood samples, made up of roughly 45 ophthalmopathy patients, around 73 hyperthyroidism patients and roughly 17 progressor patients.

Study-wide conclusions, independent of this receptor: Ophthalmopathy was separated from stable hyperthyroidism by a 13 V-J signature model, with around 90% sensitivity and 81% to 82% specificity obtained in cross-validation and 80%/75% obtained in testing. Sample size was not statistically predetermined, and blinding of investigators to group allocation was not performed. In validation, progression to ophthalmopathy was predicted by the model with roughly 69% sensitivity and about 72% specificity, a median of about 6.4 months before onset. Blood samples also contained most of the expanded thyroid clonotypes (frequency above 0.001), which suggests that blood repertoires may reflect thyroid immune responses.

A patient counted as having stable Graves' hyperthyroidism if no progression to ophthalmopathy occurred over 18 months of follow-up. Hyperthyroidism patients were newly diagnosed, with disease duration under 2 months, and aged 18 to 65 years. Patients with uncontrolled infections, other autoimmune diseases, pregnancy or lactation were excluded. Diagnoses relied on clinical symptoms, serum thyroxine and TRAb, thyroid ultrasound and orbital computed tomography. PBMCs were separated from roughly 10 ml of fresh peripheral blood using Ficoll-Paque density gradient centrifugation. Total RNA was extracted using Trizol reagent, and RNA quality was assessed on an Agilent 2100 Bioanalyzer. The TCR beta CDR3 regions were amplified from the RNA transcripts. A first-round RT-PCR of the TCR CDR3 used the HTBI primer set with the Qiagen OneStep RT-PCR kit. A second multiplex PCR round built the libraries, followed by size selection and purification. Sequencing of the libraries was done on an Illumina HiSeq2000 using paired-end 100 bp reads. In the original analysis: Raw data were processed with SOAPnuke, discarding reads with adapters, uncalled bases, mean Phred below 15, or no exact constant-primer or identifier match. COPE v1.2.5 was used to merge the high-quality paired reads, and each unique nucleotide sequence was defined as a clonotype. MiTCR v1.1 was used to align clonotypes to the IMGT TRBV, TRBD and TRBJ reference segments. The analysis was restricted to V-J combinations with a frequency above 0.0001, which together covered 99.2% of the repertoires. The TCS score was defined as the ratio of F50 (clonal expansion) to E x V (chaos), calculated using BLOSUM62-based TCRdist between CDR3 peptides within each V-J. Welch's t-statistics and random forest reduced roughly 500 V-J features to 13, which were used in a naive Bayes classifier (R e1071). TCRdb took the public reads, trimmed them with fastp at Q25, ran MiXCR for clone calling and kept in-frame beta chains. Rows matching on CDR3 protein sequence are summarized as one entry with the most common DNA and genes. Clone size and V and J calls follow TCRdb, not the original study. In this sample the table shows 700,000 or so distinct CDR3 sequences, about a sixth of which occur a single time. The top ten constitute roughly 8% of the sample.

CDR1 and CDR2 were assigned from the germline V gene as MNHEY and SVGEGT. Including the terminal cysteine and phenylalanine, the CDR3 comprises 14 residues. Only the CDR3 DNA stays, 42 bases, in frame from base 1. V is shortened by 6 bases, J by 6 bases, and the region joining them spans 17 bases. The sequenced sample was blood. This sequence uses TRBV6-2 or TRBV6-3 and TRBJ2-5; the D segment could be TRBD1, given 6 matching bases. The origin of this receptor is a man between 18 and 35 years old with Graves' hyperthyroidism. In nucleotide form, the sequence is TGTGCCAGCAGCTCCGGGACAACTATTCAGACCCAGTACTTC. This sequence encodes CASSSGTTIQTQYF.